This paragraph covers one TCR beta chain sequence. TCRdb re-called the 5' RACE reads with MiXCR, one entry per CDR3 protein. The sample gives under 800,000 distinct CDR3 sequences, around 20% of which show up once; approximately 4.3% is in the top ten. Germline assignment: CDR1 SGHNT and CDR2 YENEEA. This CDR3 contains 15 residues. Trimming cost V 5 bases and J 7 bases; bases outside gene matches: 10. The data stem from a study of identical twins. This same sample was also part of a study on T cells expressing NK-cell markers.

The chain couples TRBV11-3 to TRBJ2-1; 8 bases are a match to TRBD1. The sequenced sample was PBMCs. This TCR came from a woman younger than 30 in good health. The CDR3 DNA sequence: TGTGCCAGCAGCACAGGGGGTGGGGGGAGGAATGAGCAGTTCTTC. This codes for CASSTGGGGRNEQFF.